Shown below are 17 T cell receptor beta chains from a single sample sequenced in a study of blood T cell repertoires in COVID-19. TCRdb's copy holds only in-frame clones and misses some; the assay was immunoSEQ multiplex PCR. The sample shows about 160,000 clones, 80% to 90% of them seen only once. Material for sequencing was peripheral blood. The receptors were sampled from a man between 18 and 35 years old with COVID-19, enrolled during active disease.

This rearrangement joins TRBV18 to TRBJ1-3; TRBD1 matches 10 bases. Germline assignment: CDR1 KGHSH and CDR2 LQKENI. With V trimmed by 4 bases and J by 3 bases, 15 bases remained unmatched. There are 19 residues in the CDR3. CDR3 sequence (DNA): TGTGCCAGCTCACTAAAAACGGGACAGGGGCATTATTTTGGAAACACCATATATTTT. Its protein is CASSLKTGQGHYFGNTIYF.

This chain joins TRBV27 and TRBJ2-7; TRBD2 agrees at 10 bases. Germline assignment: CDR1 MNHEY and CDR2 SMNVEV (reference sequence). V dropped 6 bases and J dropped 0; count of bases not matched to a gene: 8. This CDR3 contains 16 residues. The CDR3 region is CASRPTLAGVSYEQYF. DNA of the CDR3: TGTGCCAGCAGACCCACCCTAGCGGGAGTCTCCTACGAGCAGTACTTC.

Points on this clone: At one end the junction does not follow the germline gene, possibly because of a read error. The rearrangement uses TRBV5-8 and TRBJ1-4, with TRBD1 identical over 9 bases. This CDR3 is 14 amino acids long. CDR1 SGHTS and CDR2 YDEGEE come from the germline V gene. CDR3 loop: CASSQTGGNEKLLF. The CDR3 nucleotides read TGTGCCAGCAGCCAGACAGGGGGAAACGAAAAACTGCTTTTT.

This chain uses TRBV19 with TRBJ1-1, with 7 positions matching TRBD1. Germline V gene lookup returns CDR1 LNHDA and CDR2 SQIVND (reference sequence). This CDR3 has 16 amino acids. Losses at the gene ends were 3 bases for V and 2 bases for J; bases not matched to a gene: 9. CDR3 bases: TGTGCCAGTAGTATGGGCGGCCGGACAGGTAACACTGAAGCTTTCTTT. It is translated as CASSMGGRTGNTEAFF.

The CDR3 spells CASKVRGYGYTF. CDR3 DNA sequence: TGTGCCAGCAAAGTCAGGGGGTATGGCTACACCTTC. The chain links TRBV2 to TRBJ1-2, with 7 bases fitting TRBD1. This CDR3 is built from 12 residues. Trimming at V came to 7 bases and at J to 5 bases, leaving 4 bases not matched to a gene. Germline assignment: CDR1 SNHLY and CDR2 FYNNEI.

The V and J genes are TRBV5-6 and TRBJ2-7; 12 bases map to TRBD1. CDR3 length: 15 residues. Germline CDR1 reads SGHDT; CDR2 reads YYEEEE. With V trimmed by 4 bases and J by 5 bases, 7 bases remained unmatched. The CDR3 DNA reads as TGTGCCAGCAGCGACCGGGACAGGGGGCTCCACGAGCAGTACTTC. Encoded protein: CASSDRDRGLHEQYF.

In this sample, this clone turned up once. The chain recombines TRBV19 with TRBJ1-5; 8 bases map to TRBD1. In germline, CDR1 is LNHDA, CDR2 SQIVND (reference sequence). With V trimmed by 7 bases and J by 3 bases, 11 bases remained unmatched. This CDR3 spans 16 amino acids. The CDR3 DNA reads TGTGCCAGTACCGCAGGACAGGGTCTTCTCAATCAGCCCCAGCATTTT. Amino acid sequence: CASTAGQGLLNQPQHF.

V and J are TRBV6-5 and TRBJ1-2, with a tentative D call TRBD1 (5 bases). Trimming took 8 bases from V and 2 from J, leaving 9 bases between them. CDR1 and CDR2 from the germline V gene are MNHEY and SVGAGI. This CDR3 has 12 residues. The CDR3 DNA reads as TGTGCCAGCCGGGACTACAACTATGGCTACACCTTC. This gives the protein CASRDYNYGYTF.

The chain carries TRBV24-1 and TRBJ2-3, with 9 bases matching TRBD2. CDR1 and CDR2 from the germline V gene are KGHDR and SFDVKD. Trimming removed 5 bases from V and 7 bases from J; junction bases left unmatched: 9. The CDR3 has 15 amino acids. The CDR3 region has the DNA TGTGCCACCAGTGTGGCTAGCGGGAACCAACATACGCAGTATTTT. This gives the protein CATSVASGNQHTQYF.

The chain has TRBV24-1 and TRBJ2-3, with D tentatively TRBD2 (6 bases). The CDR3 contains 16 residues. Trimming took off 5 bases at V and 2 bases at J, with 16 bases between the two ends. Germline V gives CDR1 KGHDR, CDR2 SFDVKD. The CDR3 spells CATSAPGGGPTDTQYF. The CDR3 DNA is TGTGCCACCAGTGCCCCCGGGGGAGGCCCCACAGATACGCAGTATTTT.

The chain couples TRBV27 to TRBJ2-7, with D hard to call. Germline CDR1 MNHEY, CDR2 SMNVEV (reference sequence). The CDR3 is 15 amino acids. With 3 bases removed from V and 7 bases from J, the gap between germline ends came to 19 bases. The CDR3 spells CASSFYPTRHWEQYF. The CDR3 DNA sequence: TGTGCCAGCAGTTTTTACCCTACCCGCCATTGGGAGCAGTACTTC.

CDR3 region: CASSSLGVNYEQYF. The CDR3 region has the DNA TGTGCCAGCAGCTCCCTCGGGGTCAACTACGAGCAGTACTTC. The chain couples TRBV7-8 to TRBJ2-7; D possibly corresponds to TRBD2 (5 bases). V lost 4 bases to trimming and J lost 3 bases, with 13 bases between them. CDR1 is SGHVS, CDR2 FQNEAQ, per germline. This CDR3 contains 14 residues.

This chain uses TRBV28 with TRBJ2-2; 7 bases are shared with TRBD1. The CDR3 runs to 15 residues. From germline, CDR1 is MDHEN and CDR2 SYDVKM. Unmatched junction bases numbered 4, after V lost 5 bases and J lost 1 base. CDR3 loop: CASSGDRENTGELFF. CDR3 DNA: TGTGCCAGCAGTGGTGACAGGGAGAACACCGGGGAGCTGTTTTTT.

This rearrangement joins TRBV27 to TRBJ2-7; maybe TRBD1 (6 bases). Trimming stripped 3 bases from V and 0 bases from J, with 12 bases between. Germline CDR1 is MNHEY and CDR2 is SMNVEV (reference sequence). The CDR3 length is 15 residues. The CDR3 spells CASSFALGASYEQYF. The CDR3 nucleotides are TGTGCCAGCAGTTTTGCCCTGGGGGCCTCCTACGAGCAGTACTTC.

This clone was recorded only once. One end of the junction does not line up with germline, which may come from a read error. The gene calls are TRBV15 and TRBJ1-4; D unresolved. Germline V gene data show CDR1 as LNHNV and CDR2 as YYDKDF (reference sequence). CDR3 length: 16 amino acids. CDR3 in amino acids: CATSSASRRANEKLLF. CDR3 DNA sequence: TGTGCCACCAGCAGTGCCAGCCGGAGGGCTAATGAAAAACTGCTTTTT.

This chain joins TRBV7-9 and TRBJ2-3; D might be TRBD2 (5 bases). Germline V lookup: CDR1 SEHNR, CDR2 FQNEAQ (reference sequence). The CDR3 is made up of 13 amino acids. V lost 1 base to trimming and J lost 8 bases, with 10 bases between them. The CDR3 is CASSLGEFRTQYF. The CDR3 nucleotides are TGTGCCAGCAGCTTAGGGGAGTTTCGTACGCAGTATTTT.

This chain links TRBV7-6 with TRBJ2-3, with D maybe TRBD2 (5 bases). The germline CDR1 and CDR2 sequences are SGHVS and FNYEAQ. V was trimmed by 2 bases and J by 4 bases, leaving 16 bases between them. The CDR3 runs 16 residues. CDR3 nucleotide sequence: TGTGCCAGCAGCTTACAGCGACGGGAATCTGCAGATACGCAGTATTTT. As protein: CASSLQRRESADTQYF.